This is a list of T cell receptor beta chains from one sample in a study of cytomegalovirus exposure and HLA in healthy donors. Profiled with immunoSEQ multiplex PCR; TCRdb holds only in-frame clones, not every one. Of around 230,000 clones detected, around 85% appear once; the ten largest clones hold roughly 1.2%. Sequencing input: PBMCs. Receptors originate from a woman in her twenties or thirties in good health and CMV-seropositive. CDR3s include the opening cysteine and the closing phenylalanine or tryptophan. Each record gives: CDR3 DNA, CDR3 protein, D gene, J gene, clone size, V gene. The D gene is left open where the match is weak. Clone size is shown for a subset of rows, as once, few, many or a class of expanded clone.

CDR3nt: TGTGCCAGCAGTGAGCAGGGGGCTGACACAGATACGCAGTATTTT; CDR3aa: CASSEQGADTDTQYF; d_gene: TRBD1; j_gene: TRBJ2-3; abundance: .; v_gene: TRBV6-1
CDR3nt: TGTGCCAGCAGTTACGACAGAAATCAGCCCCAGCATTTT; CDR3aa: CASSYDRNQPQHF; d_gene: .; j_gene: TRBJ1-5; abundance: few; v_gene: TRBV6-6
CDR3nt: TGTGCCAGCAGCTTAGAGGGGGACAGGGTAAACGGAACTGAAGCTTTCTTT; CDR3aa: CASSLEGDRVNGTEAFF; d_gene: TRBD1; j_gene: TRBJ1-1; abundance: .; v_gene: TRBV11-2
CDR3nt: TGCAGTGCTAGGTCGGACAGGGGCATATATTTT; CDR3aa: CSARSDRGIYF; d_gene: TRBD1; j_gene: TRBJ1-3; abundance: .; v_gene: TRBV20-1
CDR3nt: TGTGCCAGCAGCGTAGGACAGGGGGCGGGGAACTATGGCTACACCTTC; CDR3aa: CASSVGQGAGNYGYTF; d_gene: TRBD1; j_gene: TRBJ1-2; abundance: once; v_gene: TRBV9
CDR3nt: TGCGCCAGCAGTTATCTTCCGGGGACAGGGGGCTACGAGCAGTACTTC; CDR3aa: CASSYLPGTGGYEQYF; d_gene: TRBD1; j_gene: TRBJ2-7; abundance: .; v_gene: TRBV5-1
CDR3nt: TGTGCTTGCCGCGACAGGGGTAACAATCAGCCCCAGCATTTT; CDR3aa: CACRDRGNNQPQHF; d_gene: TRBD1; j_gene: TRBJ1-5; abundance: once; v_gene: TRBV28
CDR3nt: TGTGCCAGCAGCCGTGACAGGGAGACCTACGAGCAGTACTTC; CDR3aa: CASSRDRETYEQYF; d_gene: TRBD1; j_gene: TRBJ2-7; abundance: .; v_gene: TRBV2
CDR3nt: TGCGCCAGCAGCCCTGTGGCTAGGCCCAATGAGCAGTTCTTC; CDR3aa: CASSPVARPNEQFF; d_gene: .; j_gene: TRBJ2-1; abundance: .; v_gene: TRBV5-1
CDR3nt: TGTGCCAGCAGTCACGGACAGGGGGCATCCTACGAGCAGTACTTC; CDR3aa: CASSHGQGASYEQYF; d_gene: TRBD1; j_gene: TRBJ2-7; abundance: .; v_gene: TRBV6-5
CDR3nt: TGCGCCAGCAGCTTGGCCGGGACTAGCGAAGAGACCCAGTACTTC; CDR3aa: CASSLAGTSEETQYF; d_gene: TRBD2; j_gene: TRBJ2-5; abundance: .; v_gene: TRBV5-1
CDR3nt: TGTGCCAGCAGCTTAGATTTGGGACAGCTTTATGGCTACACCTTC; CDR3aa: CASSLDLGQLYGYTF; d_gene: TRBD1; j_gene: TRBJ1-2; abundance: .; v_gene: TRBV7-2
CDR3nt: TGTGCCAGCAGCGTAGGGGGGGGCAGTCAGCCCCAGCATTTT; CDR3aa: CASSVGGGSQPQHF; d_gene: .; j_gene: TRBJ1-5; abundance: .; v_gene: TRBV9
CDR3nt: TGTGCCAGTCTCTTGACAGGGGGAACTATGAACACTGAAGCTTTCTTT; CDR3aa: CASLLTGGTMNTEAFF; d_gene: TRBD1; j_gene: TRBJ1-1; abundance: once; v_gene: TRBV19
CDR3nt: TGTGCCAGTAGTGACGGCCCACAGGGTACCACTGAAGCTTTCTTT; CDR3aa: CASSDGPQGTTEAFF; d_gene: .; j_gene: TRBJ1-1; abundance: .; v_gene: TRBV19
CDR3nt: TGTGCCAGCAGTGAATTTACCGACTTCGGGAACACTGAAGCTTTCTTT; CDR3aa: CASSEFTDFGNTEAFF; d_gene: .; j_gene: TRBJ1-1; abundance: once; v_gene: TRBV6-1
CDR3nt: TGCGCCAGCAGCACAAAATTAGGACTAGCGGTACAAGAGACCCAGTACTTC; CDR3aa: CASSTKLGLAVQETQYF; d_gene: TRBD2; j_gene: TRBJ2-5; abundance: .; v_gene: TRBV5-1
CDR3nt: TGTGCCAGCAGCTTTCAAATGAGAGGCTTTAACACCGGGGAGCTGTTTTTT; CDR3aa: CASSFQMRGFNTGELFF; d_gene: .; j_gene: TRBJ2-2; abundance: .; v_gene: TRBV7-8
CDR3nt: TGTGCCAGCTCAGGGACCGGGACGGGGGACACTGAAGCTTTCTTT; CDR3aa: CASSGTGTGDTEAFF; d_gene: .; j_gene: TRBJ1-1; abundance: .; v_gene: TRBV18
CDR3nt: TGTGCCAGCAGTTACTCAACAGGGAGTGGGGCCAACGTCCTGACTTTC; CDR3aa: CASSYSTGSGANVLTF; d_gene: .; j_gene: TRBJ2-6; abundance: .; v_gene: TRBV6-6
CDR3nt: TGTGCCAGCAGTGAAGCAGCAGGTTACAATCAGCCCCAGCATTTT; CDR3aa: CASSEAAGYNQPQHF; d_gene: .; j_gene: TRBJ1-5; abundance: .; v_gene: TRBV6-1
CDR3nt: TGTGCCAGCAGTTACTCGGGACTAGCGGGAGAGCAGTATTTT; CDR3aa: CASSYSGLAGEQYF; d_gene: TRBD2; j_gene: TRBJ2-3; abundance: .; v_gene: TRBV6-5
CDR3nt: TGTGCCAGCAGTGAATACCCTAGCGGGAGTCACGAGCAGTACTTC; CDR3aa: CASSEYPSGSHEQYF; d_gene: TRBD2; j_gene: TRBJ2-7; abundance: .; v_gene: TRBV25-1
CDR3nt: TGTGCCAGCAGTTTCCTTGGACAGGGTGGCACAGATACGCAGTATTTT; CDR3aa: CASSFLGQGGTDTQYF; d_gene: TRBD1; j_gene: TRBJ2-3; abundance: .; v_gene: TRBV27
CDR3nt: TGTGCCAGCAGTCCTCGCCCAGAAAGCGGGAGAAAGAATGAGCAGTTCTTC; CDR3aa: CASSPRPESGRKNEQFF; d_gene: TRBD2; j_gene: TRBJ2-1; abundance: .; v_gene: TRBV9
CDR3nt: TGTGCCAGCAGCTTTACCGGGACTAGCGGGTCCGGGGAGCTGTTTTTT; CDR3aa: CASSFTGTSGSGELFF; d_gene: TRBD2; j_gene: TRBJ2-2; abundance: .; v_gene: TRBV5-8
CDR3nt: TGTGCCAGCAGCCCCTTCCCCTTAGCGGTAGTGGAAAATGAGCAGTTCTTC; CDR3aa: CASSPFPLAVVENEQFF; d_gene: .; j_gene: TRBJ2-1; abundance: .; v_gene: TRBV9